These 14 T cell receptor beta chains share one sample of origin, sequenced in a study of blood T cell repertoires in COVID-19 (dated by TCRdb to about 2020). Library preparation employed the immunoSEQ multiplex PCR assay. TCRdb stores this immuneACCESS table with in-frame sequences only. Part of the clones is absent; in the studies checked, under half of the shortfall reflects unresolved V genes, and no reason is known for the rest. Counted in this sample were some 160,000 clones; under 85% of them appeared once. Of the sample, approximately 12% is held by the ten largest clones. Input material: peripheral blood. Receptor source: a man between 65 and 85 years old who had recovered from COVID-19.

The chain links TRBV18 to TRBJ2-7, with D possibly TRBD2 on 5 matching bases. Trimming left V 6 bases short and J 3 bases short, with 18 bases between. In germline, CDR1 is KGHSH, CDR2 LQKENI. This CDR3 region has 15 residues. CDR3: CASSSRRSQFYEQYF. CDR3 sequence (DNA): TGTGCCAGCTCGTCTCGGAGGTCCCAGTTCTACGAGCAGTACTTC.

V gene TRBV7-9 combines with J gene TRBJ1-1, with D possibly matching TRBD1 (5 bases). This CDR3 has 13 amino acids. Germline CDR1 SEHNR, CDR2 FQNEAQ (reference sequence). V was pared by 5 bases and J by 2 bases, with 9 bases between. The chain's CDR3 is CASSQQVNTEAFF. DNA of the CDR3: TGTGCCAGCAGCCAACAGGTCAACACTGAAGCTTTCTTT.

The V gene is TRBV6-6, the J gene TRBJ1-5, with a possible D match to TRBD1 (5 bases). There are 12 residues in the CDR3. CDR1 MNHNY and CDR2 SVGAGI come from the germline V gene (reference sequence). Trimming cost V 10 bases and J 0 bases, with 7 bases left between them. DNA for the CDR3: TGTGCCACGACAGATAGCAATCAGCCCCAGCATTTT. This gives the protein CATTDSNQPQHF.

This clone has only one observation. The chain is built from TRBV11-2 and TRBJ2-3; D call uncertain. This CDR3 has 14 amino acids. Germline V lookup: CDR1 SGHAT, CDR2 FQNNGV. The ends were cut back, 4 bases at V and 7 bases at J, with 15 bases in the middle. CDR3 region: CASSSAHRRNTQYF. The CDR3 DNA is TGTGCCAGCAGCTCCGCCCATAGGCGGAATACGCAGTATTTT.

The chain employs TRBV7-2 and TRBJ2-1, with 8 positions matching TRBD2. The germline gives CDR1 SGHTA, CDR2 FQGNSA. The ends lost 5 bases at V and 3 bases at J; junction bases unmatched: 6. This CDR3 spans 15 amino acids. The CDR3 sequence is CASSELSGSYNEQFF. In nucleotides, the CDR3 is TGTGCCAGCAGCGAACTCAGCGGGAGCTACAATGAGCAGTTCTTC. The full variable domain, in which reference TRBV7-2 and TRBJ2-1 provide the parts outside the CDR3, is GAGVSQSPSNKVTEKGKDVELRCDPISGHTALYWYRQSLGQGLEFLIYFQGNSAPDKSGLPSDRFSAERTGGSVSTLTIQRTQQEDSAVYLCASSELSGSYNEQFFGPGTRLTVL.

This clone was detected only a few times. The chain links TRBV4-3 to TRBJ1-2; D call uncertain. The germline V gene encodes CDR1 LGHNA and CDR2 YSLEER. Trimming cost V 0 bases and J 2 bases, with 7 bases left between them. This CDR3 region has 14 residues. The CDR3 nucleotides are TGCGCCAGCAGCCAAGACTTGGCAAACTATGGCTACACCTTC. Encoded protein: CASSQDLANYGYTF.

This clone appeared once. The chain is built from TRBV28 and TRBJ2-3; 8 positions agree with TRBD1. Unmatched junction bases numbered 13, after V lost 6 bases and J lost 5 bases. Germline V lookup: CDR1 MDHEN, CDR2 SYDVKM. CDR3 length equals 16 residues. The CDR3 DNA sequence: TGTGCCAGCAGCCACCAGGGGGCAGGGGATGGAGATACGCAGTATTTT. The encoded protein is CASSHQGAGDGDTQYF.

The chain joins TRBV18 to TRBJ2-5; 7 bases align to TRBD1. Germline V gene lookup returns CDR1 KGHSH and CDR2 LQKENI. This CDR3 region has 14 residues. V was pared by 5 bases and J by 1 base, with 4 bases of the junction left unmatched. CDR3: CASSSGQTQETQYF. The CDR3 bases are TGTGCCAGCTCATCGGGACAGACCCAAGAGACCCAGTACTTC.

This chain uses TRBV7-9 with TRBJ2-1; D remains unclear. The CDR3 consists of 16 residues. Germline V CDR1 and CDR2: SEHNR, FQNEAQ (reference sequence). Trimming removed 5 bases from V and 0 bases from J, with 14 bases in between. CDR3 sequence reads: CASSPGSESSYNEQFF. CDR3 nucleotide sequence: TGTGCCAGCAGCCCCGGGTCCGAAAGCTCCTACAATGAGCAGTTCTTC.

The CDR3 DNA follows: TGTGCCAGCAGCTTGGAGACAGGGGACAATCAGCCCCAGCATTTT. This gives the protein CASSLETGDNQPQHF. The rearrangement joins TRBV11-2 to TRBJ1-5; TRBD1 agrees at 8 bases. Germline lookup yields CDR1 SGHAT and CDR2 FQNNGV. The CDR3 spans 15 residues. The J segment lost 3 bases and the V segment lost 3 bases, leaving 4 bases of the junction unmatched.

This clone came up once. This chain uses TRBV5-1 with TRBJ2-6; a possible D gene is TRBD2 (6 bases). V lost 4 bases to trimming and J lost 4 bases, with 24 bases between them. This CDR3 comprises 19 residues. Germline V gene lookup returns CDR1 SGHRS and CDR2 YFSETQ. The CDR3 DNA reads TGCGCCAGCAGCCCGCGGGGTGCGGGACCCTCGGCCGGGGCCAACGTCCTGACTTTC. It specifies CASSPRGAGPSAGANVLTF.

The chain carries TRBV5-6 and TRBJ1-2, with D possibly being TRBD1 (5 bases). V lost 1 base and J lost 4, with 20 bases in between. There are 17 residues in the CDR3. The germline V gene encodes CDR1 SGHDT and CDR2 YYEEEE. CDR3 amino acids: CASSLRGVAEDLYGYTF. The CDR3 coding sequence is TGTGCCAGCAGCTTGAGGGGCGTGGCGGAAGATCTCTATGGCTACACCTTC.

V usage is TRBV18 and J usage is TRBJ2-1; D is perhaps TRBD2 (5 bases). CDR3 length equals 14 residues. Trimming took off 0 bases at V and 5 bases at J, with 8 bases between the two ends. Germline lookup yields CDR1 KGHSH and CDR2 LQKENI. CDR3 residues: CASSPPGANNEQFF. The DNA for the CDR3 is TGTGCCAGCTCACCACCGGGAGCTAACAATGAGCAGTTCTTC.

The gene calls are TRBV19 and TRBJ2-3; the match to TRBD2 covers 10 bases. After removal of 9 bases from V and 6 bases from J, the junction contained 6 bases not matched to a gene. Germline V gene data show CDR1 as LNHDA and CDR2 as SQIVND (reference sequence). The CDR3 has 13 amino acids. The CDR3 DNA follows: TGTGCCAGCACGGGACTAGCGACCGATACGCAGTATTTT. This sequence encodes CASTGLATDTQYF.